This TCR beta chain derives from a study of shared clonotypes between healthy human individuals. Assay: immunoSEQ multiplex PCR; the TCRdb copy retains only in-frame clones and omits some. The table records some 2.4 million clones, more than 85% of them present only once. Germline loops: CDR1 ENHRY, CDR2 SYGVKD. The CDR3 is 18 residues long. V was clipped by 2 bases and J by 0 bases; unmatched bases: 9. This receptor was taken from a man between 18 and 35 years old in good health. Some clones in this sample may be carry-over from other donors' samples. This chain connects TRBV10-3 to TRBJ2-3, with TRBD1 matching over 9 bases. The sample comprised naive CD4+ T cells from PBMCs. Documented subset: CD45RA+ positively selected. CDR3 loop: CAISEPGMTGGSTDTQYF. In DNA form, the CDR3 reads TGTGCCATCAGTGAGCCGGGGATGACAGGGGGTAGCACAGATACGCAGTATTTT.